This T cell receptor (beta chain) is from a study of blood T cells in healthy people across ages. On the study more broadly: Researchers report that template switching captured about one barcoded beta molecule per two T cells. Study observations and caveats: Unsorted PBMCs prevented conclusive naive versus antigen-experienced comparison.

There are a few counts of this clonotype. Its antigen is currently unknown. Donors each provided about 9.5 milliliters of peripheral blood. Each sample had at least 7 million PBMCs isolated. For the second PCR, which ran for roughly 7 to 11 cycles, a sample-barcoded 5' primer and a J-beta primer mix were used. TCRdb re-derived calls from the 5' RACE reads in MiXCR, one entry per CDR3 protein. The table lists 650,000 to 800,000 distinct CDR3 sequences, roughly 44% of them singletons. CDR3 length: 13 residues. V was shortened by 4 bases and J by 4 bases, with 13 bases between the two germline ends. Germline CDR1 SQVTM, CDR2 ANQGSEA.

The rearrangement joins TRBV29-1 to TRBJ1-1; D may be TRBD1 (6 bases). The sample consisted of blood. The clonotype was recovered from a man aged 55 to 69 in good health. CDR3 DNA: TGCAGCGTTGGTCAGGGGATAGGCACTGAAGCTTTCTTT. It translates to CSVGQGIGTEAFF.